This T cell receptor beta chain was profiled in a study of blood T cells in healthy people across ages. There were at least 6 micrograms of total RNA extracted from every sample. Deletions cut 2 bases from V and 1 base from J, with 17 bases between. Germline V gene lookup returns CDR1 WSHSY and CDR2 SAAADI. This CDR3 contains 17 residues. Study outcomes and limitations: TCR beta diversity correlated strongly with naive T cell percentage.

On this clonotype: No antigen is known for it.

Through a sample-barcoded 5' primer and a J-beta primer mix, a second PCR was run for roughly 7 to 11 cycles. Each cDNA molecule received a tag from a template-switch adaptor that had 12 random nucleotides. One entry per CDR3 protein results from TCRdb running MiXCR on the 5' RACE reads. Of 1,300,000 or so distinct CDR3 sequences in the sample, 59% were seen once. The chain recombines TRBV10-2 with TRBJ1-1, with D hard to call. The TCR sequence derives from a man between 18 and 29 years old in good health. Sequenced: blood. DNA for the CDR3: TGCGCCAGCAGTGAGATGAGGGTTGGGATTAAGAACACTGAAGCTTTCTTT. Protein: CASSEMRVGIKNTEAFF.